This T cell receptor (beta chain) emerged from a study of blood T cell repertoires in COVID-19. This clone was recorded a few times. The study assigned cohorts using participant-reported clinical history. The data were produced by immunoSEQ multiplex PCR, yet TCRdb's version contains in-frame clones alone and is incomplete. This sample yields about 320,000 clones, of which 65% to 90% are seen a single time; about 10% belongs to the top ten. Germline CDR1 is LGHDT and CDR2 is YNNKEL (reference sequence). The CDR3 length is 15 residues. V gave up 0 bases and J gave up 3 bases, with 10 bases separating them.

This receptor was identified in a woman younger than 35 who had recovered from COVID-19. The chain carries TRBV3-1 (or the pseudogene TRBV3-2) and TRBJ2-3; possible D gene TRBD2, 5 bases. Input material: PBMCs or T cells enriched from blood (not recorded which). The CDR3 DNA reads as TGTGCCAGCAGCCAAGAAGGAGGCCGGACAGATACGCAGTATTTT. Translating gives CASSQEGGRTDTQYF.